The 30 T cell receptor beta chains presented below share a single source sample, sequenced in a study of blood T cell repertoires in COVID-19 (dated by TCRdb to 2018 to 2021). Library preparation employed the immunoSEQ multiplex PCR assay. Drawn from immuneACCESS, this table holds only the in-frame rearrangements with V and J called that TCRdb kept. Clones are partly lost; checked studies trace under half to an unresolved V gene and leave the rest unexplained. This sample lists roughly 170,000 clones; around two thirds were detected once. The ten largest clonotypes hold about 3% of the sample. Sequencing was done on a sample of peripheral blood. Source of these receptors: an elderly woman with acute or convalescent COVID-19.

This clone was counted once. The chain is built from TRBV19 and TRBJ1-5, with TRBD1 matching 7 bases. The V gene end was trimmed by 1 base and the J gene end by 6 bases; junction bases not matched to a gene: 3. Germline CDR1 and CDR2: LNHDA and SQIVND (reference sequence). The CDR3 has 14 amino acids. This CDR3 is CASSIGQGGQPQHF. Here the CDR3 DNA reads TGTGCCAGTAGTATAGGACAGGGTGGTCAGCCCCAGCATTTT.

This clone was recorded a few times. This chain joins TRBV30 and TRBJ1-3, with 7 bases identical to TRBD1. V shed 5 bases and J 0 bases; nucleotides not matched to a gene: 4. The V gene's germline CDR1 is GTSNPN and CDR2 SVGIG (reference sequence). There are 14 residues in the CDR3. The CDR3 spells CAWLAGGSGNTIYF. The CDR3 bases are TGTGCCTGGCTCGCAGGGGGCTCTGGAAACACCATATATTTT.

The chain links TRBV5-5 to TRBJ2-7, with 9 bases aligning to TRBD1. CDR1 and CDR2 (germline): SGHKS, YYEKEE (reference sequence). Trimming cost V 0 bases and J 6 bases; bases outside gene matches: 4. The CDR3 spans 14 residues. CDR3 protein: CASSLEDRGTEQYF. CDR3 coding DNA: TGTGCCAGCAGCTTGGAGGACAGGGGCACCGAGCAGTACTTC.

In regard to this clone: Relative to the germline gene, one junction end is altered; a read error may explain this. This chain uses TRBV28 with TRBJ2-7, with 13 bases aligning to TRBD2. The CDR3 runs 15 residues. CDR1 is MDHEN and CDR2 is SYDVKM in the germline V gene. The CDR3 nucleotides read TGTACCAGCAGTCTGGGACTAGCGGGAACATACGAGCAGTACTTC. Encoded protein: CTSSLGLAGTYEQYF. The full variable domain, in which reference TRBV28 and TRBJ2-7 provide the parts outside the CDR3, is DVKVTQSSRYLVKRTGEKVFLECVQDMDHENMFWYRQDPGLGLRLIYFSYDVKMKEKGDIPEGYSVSREKKERFSLILESASTNQTSMYLCTSSLGLAGTYEQYFGPGTRLTVT.

The rearrangement uses TRBV10-3 and TRBJ2-7, with 8 bases identical to TRBD1. Germline values: CDR1 ENHRY, CDR2 SYGVKD. This CDR3 has 14 residues. The V segment lost 6 bases and the J segment 2 bases; nucleotides outside the gene matches: 6. The CDR3 protein is CAISPTGVAYEQYF. The CDR3 coding sequence is TGTGCCATCAGCCCGACAGGGGTGGCCTACGAGCAGTACTTC.

The CDR3 DNA follows: TGCGCCAGCAGCTTGGGTTCTAGCTCTATTTATACAGATACGCAGTATTTT. Protein sequence: CASSLGSSSIYTDTQYF. The rearrangement links TRBV5-1 to TRBJ2-3; weak D call: TRBD2 (5 bases). V was pared by 0 bases and J by 3 bases, with 17 bases between. Per the germline V gene, CDR1 is SGHRS and CDR2 is YFSETQ. This CDR3 region has 17 residues.

V is TRBV7-2 and J is TRBJ2-7; D unclear. Germline V lookup: CDR1 SGHTA, CDR2 FQGNSA. The CDR3 spans 12 residues. V lost 4 bases to trimming and J lost 4 bases, with 8 bases between them. The CDR3 reads CASSSQVYEQYF. DNA for the CDR3: TGTGCCAGCAGCTCGCAGGTTTACGAGCAGTACTTC.

This chain uses TRBV24-1 with TRBJ2-7, with TRBD2 as a possible D gene (5 bases). CDR1 and CDR2 (germline): KGHDR, SFDVKD. Trimming stripped 1 base from V and 3 bases from J, with 12 bases between. This CDR3 contains 15 residues. For the CDR3, the DNA is TGTGCCACCAGTGATTTTGGAGGAAGCGGCTACGAGCAGTACTTC. As protein: CATSDFGGSGYEQYF.

This clone was detected a few times. CDR3 amino acids: CASSRNLAGGIYNEQFF. CDR3 coding DNA: TGTGCCAGCAGCCGTAATCTAGCGGGAGGGATCTACAATGAGCAGTTCTTC. The chain employs TRBV7-8 and TRBJ2-1; 12 bases map to TRBD2. The CDR3 is 17 residues long. Germline V gives CDR1 SGHVS, CDR2 FQNEAQ. V lost 5 bases and J lost 3; bases outside the gene matches: 8.

The chain joins TRBV27 to TRBJ2-5, with 11 bases fitting TRBD2. The CDR3 spans 15 residues. With 5 bases clipped from V and 4 bases from J, the junction kept 6 bases outside the gene matches. The V gene's germline CDR1 is MNHEY and CDR2 SMNVEV (reference sequence). CDR3 in amino acids: CASSGLAGNGETQYF. As DNA, the CDR3 is TGTGCCAGCAGTGGACTAGCGGGTAACGGAGAGACCCAGTACTTC.

This clone was detected a few times. Other nucleotide sequences in the sample specify the same CDR3. The gene calls are TRBV20-1 and TRBJ2-7; D might be TRBD2 (5 bases). CDR3 length: 11 residues. Trimming cost V 4 bases and J 2 bases, with 6 bases left between them. Germline V gene sequence: CDR1 DFQATT, CDR2 SNEGSKA (reference sequence). The CDR3 here is CSATRAYEQYF. CDR3 DNA: TGCAGTGCTACGAGGGCCTACGAGCAGTACTTC.

The rearrangement links TRBV7-9 to TRBJ2-4; D is possibly TRBD2 (6 bases). V dropped 5 bases and J dropped 5 bases, with 22 bases sitting between them. Germline V CDR1 and CDR2: SEHNR, FQNEAQ (reference sequence). The length of the CDR3 is 17 residues. This chain's CDR3 is CASSPGLAWGGENIQYF. CDR3 sequence (DNA): TGTGCCAGCAGCCCGGGACTGGCCTGGGGCGGTGAAAACATTCAGTACTTC.

This clone was seen a few times. The rearrangement links TRBV2 to TRBJ1-2, with 11 bases that match TRBD1. Losses at the gene ends were 5 bases for V and 0 bases for J; bases not matched to a gene: 11. The CDR3 runs to 18 residues. Germline CDR1 SNHLY, CDR2 FYNNEI. CDR3 coding DNA: TGTGCCAGCAGTTCTCCCCAAGGGACAGGGGGTGCTAACTATGGCTACACCTTC. It is translated as CASSSPQGTGGANYGYTF.

This rearrangement joins TRBV19 to TRBJ2-3; possibly TRBD2 for D (6 bases). CDR3 length equals 16 residues. Germline values: CDR1 LNHDA, CDR2 SQIVND (reference sequence). V was trimmed by 3 bases and J by 3 bases, leaving 16 bases between them. The CDR3 loop is CASSILGTLGTDTQYF. The CDR3 DNA is TGTGCCAGTAGTATCCTGGGGACTTTGGGAACAGATACGCAGTATTTT.

At least ten counts were recorded for this clone. The chain carries TRBV7-9 and TRBJ1-4; possibly TRBD1 for D (5 bases). V dropped 2 bases and J dropped 3 bases, with 19 bases sitting between them. The V gene's germline CDR1 is SEHNR and CDR2 FQNEAQ (reference sequence). This CDR3 has 18 residues. The CDR3 here is CASSLSSFRASANEKLFF. The CDR3 DNA sequence: TGTGCCAGCAGCTTATCAAGCTTCAGGGCGTCGGCTAATGAAAAACTGTTTTTT.

The chain joins TRBV2 to TRBJ2-1; D remains unclear. Germline V CDR1 and CDR2: SNHLY, FYNNEI. Trimming left V 4 bases short and J 5 bases short, with 6 bases between. The CDR3 contains 12 residues. The CDR3 here is CASSGLDNEQFF. In nucleotides, the CDR3 is TGTGCCAGCAGTGGTCTTGACAATGAGCAGTTCTTC.

This clone was recorded once. J is TRBJ2-7 and V is TRBV7-9, with D perhaps matching TRBD2 (5 bases). V lost 5 bases, J lost 5 bases, and 10 bases lay in between. Germline CDR1 is SEHNR and CDR2 is FQNEAQ (reference sequence). The CDR3 length is 12 residues. The CDR3 DNA sequence: TGTGCCAGCAGCCCAACTAGTAACGAGCAGTACTTC. This gives the protein CASSPTSNEQYF.

This clone was seen a single time. CDR3 in amino acids: CASSEGTSGRAQETQYF. CDR3 in DNA: TGTGCCAGCAGTGAAGGGACTAGCGGGAGGGCACAAGAGACCCAGTACTTC. The chain carries TRBV6-1 and TRBJ2-5, with 15 bases identical to TRBD2. The V gene end was trimmed by 1 base and the J gene end by 2 bases; junction bases not matched to a gene: 2. Germline loops: CDR1 MNHNS, CDR2 SASEGT. The length of the CDR3 is 17 residues.

The chain carries TRBV28 and TRBJ1-5; D gene ambiguous. Germline CDR1 MDHEN, CDR2 SYDVKM. Between the trimmed V and J ends, which lost 3 bases and 9 bases, there was a span of 12 bases. This CDR3 is built from 13 residues. CDR3 DNA sequence: TGTGCCAGCAGTTTCGGGGAGTTGAGGCCCCAGCATTTT. Amino acids: CASSFGELRPQHF.

Worth noting for this clone: Other nucleotide sequences from this sample produce the same CDR3. The rearrangement links TRBV7-2 to TRBJ1-6; D may be TRBD1 (6 bases). V shed 5 bases and J shed 0 bases, with 14 bases lying between them. CDR1 SGHTA and CDR2 FQGNSA come from the germline V gene. The CDR3 length is 17 residues. The CDR3 coding sequence is TGTGCCAGCAGCCCTAGAGGACAGAGCTCCTATAATTCACCCCTCCACTTT. Protein: CASSPRGQSSYNSPLHF.

This rearrangement joins TRBV28 to TRBJ1-4, with TRBD1 matching 10 bases. In germline, CDR1 is MDHEN, CDR2 SYDVKM. V lost 4 bases, J lost 8 bases, and 4 bases stayed unmatched. This CDR3 spans 14 amino acids. CDR3 region: CASSSGQGREKLFF. The CDR3 nucleotides read TGTGCCAGCAGTTCGGGACAGGGGAGAGAAAAACTGTTTTTT.

This clone was detected only a few times. The rearrangement uses TRBV5-1 and TRBJ2-3; no definite D call. The CDR3 runs 13 residues. Trimming left V 2 bases short and J 6 bases short, with 10 bases between. CDR1 and CDR2 from the germline V gene are SGHRS and YFSETQ. The CDR3: CASSFLEADTQYF. In DNA form, the CDR3 reads TGCGCCAGCAGCTTTCTAGAAGCTGATACGCAGTATTTT. Complete variable domain (other parts from reference TRBV5-1 and TRBJ2-3): KAGVTQTPRYLIKTRGQQVTLSCSPISGHRSVSWYQQTPGQGLQFLFEYFSETQRNKGNFPGRFSGRQFSNSRSEMNVSTLELGDSALYLCASSFLEADTQYFGPGTRLTVL.

V is TRBV28 and J is TRBJ2-7; D is undetermined. The CDR3 covers 11 residues. V shed 2 bases and J shed 6 bases, with 5 bases lying between them. The germline V gene has CDR1 MDHEN and CDR2 SYDVKM. Written as DNA, the CDR3 is TGTGCCAGCAGTTTAGAGGTCGAGCAGTACTTC. It encodes CASSLEVEQYF.

This clone was seen a handful of times. The chain is built from TRBV4-1 and TRBJ2-5; D is undetermined. Germline CDR1 reads MGHRA; CDR2 reads YSYEKL. Trimming took off 1 base at V and 5 bases at J, with 14 bases between the two ends. The CDR3 extends over 15 amino acids. The CDR3 DNA reads as TGCGCCAGCAGCCAAGTAGGTAGCATCATGGAGACCCAGTACTTC. It encodes CASSQVGSIMETQYF.

The CDR3 sequence: CSVSEETGELFF. The CDR3 nucleotides are TGCAGCGTGTCCGAAGAGACCGGGGAGCTGTTTTTT. The chain carries TRBV29-1 and TRBJ2-2; D is uncertain. The CDR3 contains 12 residues. From germline, CDR1 is SQVTM and CDR2 ANQGSEA. The V and J ends lost 6 bases and 5 bases respectively, with 10 bases between them.

This clone was found once. The rearrangement joins TRBV6-6 to TRBJ1-2; perhaps TRBD1 as D (5 bases). The CDR3 totals 14 residues. CDR1 and CDR2 from the germline V gene are MNHNY and SVGAGI (reference sequence). V was trimmed by 5 bases and J by 4 bases, leaving 14 bases between them. CDR3 amino acids: CASSRGPSLYGYTF. In nucleotides, the CDR3 is TGTGCCAGCAGTCGGGGCCCCTCCCTCTATGGCTACACCTTC.

The genes are TRBV5-1 and TRBJ2-7, with a possible D match to TRBD1 (5 bases). The CDR3 is 14 residues long. The V end was cut by 4 bases, the J end by 0 bases, with 11 bases between. Germline lookup yields CDR1 SGHRS and CDR2 YFSETQ. The CDR3 bases are TGCGCCAGCAGCGCCTCAGGGATCTCCTACGAGCAGTACTTC. Amino acid sequence: CASSASGISYEQYF.

This clone was observed a few times. V and J are TRBV2 and TRBJ1-2, with 9 positions matching TRBD1. Germline V gene lookup returns CDR1 SNHLY and CDR2 FYNNEI. With V trimmed by 6 bases and J by 6 bases, 5 bases remained unmatched. This CDR3 contains 13 residues. CDR3 protein: CASRKGQGNGYTF. The DNA of the CDR3 is TGTGCCAGCAGAAAAGGACAGGGGAATGGCTACACCTTC.

The chain recombines TRBV7-2 with TRBJ2-7; TRBD1 is a possible D gene (5 bases). Germline lookup yields CDR1 SGHTA and CDR2 FQGNSA. V gave up 1 base and J gave up 7 bases, with 14 bases separating them. CDR3 length: 14 residues. The CDR3 DNA reads as TGTGCCAGCAGCTTAGTGGCAGGGCCCTTTGAGCAGTACTTC. It encodes CASSLVAGPFEQYF.

There are a few counts of this clone. The rearrangement joins TRBV7-9 to TRBJ1-1; no clear D gene. Germline V gene data show CDR1 as SEHNR and CDR2 as FQNEAQ (reference sequence). The CDR3 covers 13 residues. Trimming took 1 base from V and 2 from J, leaving 5 bases between them. This chain's CDR3 is CASSLGANTEAFF. The CDR3 coding sequence is TGTGCCAGCAGCTTAGGGGCTAACACTGAAGCTTTCTTT.